Given below is one T cell receptor beta chain in context. Its antigen is not known. The data originate from a study of graft-versus-host responses after intestinal transplantation. Study information: Each of the recipients got a multivisceral, liver-intestinal, or isolated intestinal transplant. Anti-thymocyte globulin was used for induction in all recipients, who then took tacrolimus and steroids for about 3 years. Findings of the study overall: There were GvH clones found in recipient marrow, and some of them appeared first in ileum or blood. Allografts from individuals with graft-donor T cell macrochimerism displayed high graft-versus-host to host-versus-graft clonal ratios.

The V and J ends lost 0 bases and 5 bases respectively, with 12 bases between them. This CDR3 has 15 residues. Germline V CDR1 and CDR2: SGDLS, YYNGEE. Profiling relied on immunoSEQ multiplex PCR, and the TCRdb table lists in-frame clones only, not all of them. Among about 85,000 clones listed, more than 85% were seen once. The receptor's source is a human donor who was the organ donor for an intestinal transplant. The chain employs TRBV9 and TRBJ1-5, with D perhaps TRBD1 (5 bases). Material: unstimulated CD8+ T cells sorted from spleen or lymph node cells, obtained before transplant. The chain's CDR3 is CASSVGQGEDQPQHF. The DNA for the CDR3 is TGTGCCAGCAGCGTAGGTCAGGGAGAAGATCAGCCCCAGCATTTT.